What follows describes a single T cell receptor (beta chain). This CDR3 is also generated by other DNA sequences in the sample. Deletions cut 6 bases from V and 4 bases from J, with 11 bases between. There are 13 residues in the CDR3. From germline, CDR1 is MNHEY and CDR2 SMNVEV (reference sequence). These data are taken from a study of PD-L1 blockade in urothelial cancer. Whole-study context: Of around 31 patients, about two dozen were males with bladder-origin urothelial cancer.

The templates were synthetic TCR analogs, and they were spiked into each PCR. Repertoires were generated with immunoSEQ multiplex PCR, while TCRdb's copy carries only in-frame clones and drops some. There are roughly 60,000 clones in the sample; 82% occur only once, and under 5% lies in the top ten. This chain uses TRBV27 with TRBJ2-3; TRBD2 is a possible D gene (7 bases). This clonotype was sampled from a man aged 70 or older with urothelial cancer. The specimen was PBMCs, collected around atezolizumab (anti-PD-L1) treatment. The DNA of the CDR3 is TGTGCCAGCAGCCCCGGGGGGCCAGATACGCAGTATTTT. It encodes CASSPGGPDTQYF.